This T cell receptor beta chain was profiled in a study of neoadjuvant anti-PD-1 for oral cavity cancer. Study information: Patients without progression received a fourth nivolumab dose around day 43, then surgical resection on days 50-56. General study points: Non-responders to neoadjuvant nivolumab had significantly more clonal PBMC T cells than responders. Each response group had just a few patients in TCR analyses.

Points on this clone: Its antigen is undetermined.

TCRdb keeps only in-frame clones here, not all; method: immunoSEQ multiplex PCR. Of approximately 17,000 clones listed, approximately 60% are singletons. Trimming cost V 2 bases and J 1 base, with 10 bases left between them. This CDR3 is 15 amino acids long. From germline, CDR1 is SGHRS and CDR2 YFSETQ. This receptor was taken from a person between 35 and 79 years old with oral cavity squamous cell carcinoma. The chain combines TRBV5-1 with TRBJ2-1; maybe TRBD1 (6 bases). Sequences were derived from PBMCs, sampled before nivolumab (anti-PD-1) treatment. The CDR3 is CASSFGTPSYNEQFF. The CDR3, as DNA: TGCGCCAGCAGCTTCGGGACACCTTCCTACAATGAGCAGTTCTTC.